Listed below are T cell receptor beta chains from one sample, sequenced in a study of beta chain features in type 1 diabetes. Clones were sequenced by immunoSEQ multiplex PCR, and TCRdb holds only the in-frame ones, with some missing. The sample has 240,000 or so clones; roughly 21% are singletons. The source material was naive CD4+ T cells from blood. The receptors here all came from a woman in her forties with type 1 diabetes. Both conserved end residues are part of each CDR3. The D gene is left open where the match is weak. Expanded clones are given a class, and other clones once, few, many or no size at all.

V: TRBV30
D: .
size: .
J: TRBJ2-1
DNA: TGTGCCTCCACTGCTTTAGACATCAATGAGCAGTTCTTC
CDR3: CASTALDINEQFF

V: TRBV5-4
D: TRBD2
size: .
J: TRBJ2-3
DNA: TGTGCCAGCAGCGCAAAACTAGCGGGAGAAACAGATACGCAGTATTTT
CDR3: CASSAKLAGETDTQYF

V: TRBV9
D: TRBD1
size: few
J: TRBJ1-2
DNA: TGTGCCAGCAGCGTAGTGGACAGGAGCTATGGCTACACCTTC
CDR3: CASSVVDRSYGYTF

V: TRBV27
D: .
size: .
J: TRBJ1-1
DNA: TGTGCCAGCAGTTTTGGTCGGGGGGAGACTGAAGCTTTCTTT
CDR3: CASSFGRGETEAFF

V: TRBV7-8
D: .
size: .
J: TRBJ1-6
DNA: TGTGCCAGCAGCCCCAGGCGGGGGCAGATTAATTCACCCCTCCACTTT
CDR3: CASSPRRGQINSPLHF

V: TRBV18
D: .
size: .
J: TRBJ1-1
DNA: TGTGCCAGCTCACCGTCAGGGATTCAGAACACTGAAGCTTTCTTT
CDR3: CASSPSGIQNTEAFF

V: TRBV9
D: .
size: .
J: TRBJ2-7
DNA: TGTGCCAGCAGCGTAGAGGGACATCCGGGCTCCTACGAGCAGTACTTC
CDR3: CASSVEGHPGSYEQYF

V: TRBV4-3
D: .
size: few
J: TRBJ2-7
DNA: TGCGCCAGCAGCCAAGATTTAGGGACTCCAGCGAGGGAGCAGTACTTC
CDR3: CASSQDLGTPAREQYF

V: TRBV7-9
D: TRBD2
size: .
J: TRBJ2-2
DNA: TGTGCCAGCAGCTTAGCCTGGACTAGCGGGATTAACACCGGGGAGCTGTTTTTT
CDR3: CASSLAWTSGINTGELFF

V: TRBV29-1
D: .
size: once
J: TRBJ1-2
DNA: TGCAGCGTTGTCCTTTTCGGACAGTTTCCTAACTATGGCTACACCTTC
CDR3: CSVVLFGQFPNYGYTF

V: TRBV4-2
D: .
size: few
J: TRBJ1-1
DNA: TGTGCCAGCAGCTCCCGTTGGAGGGGCGAGACTGAAGCTTTCTTT
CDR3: CASSSRWRGETEAFF

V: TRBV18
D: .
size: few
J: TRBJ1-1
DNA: TGTGCCAGCTCATCAGGGGCAGGGGACACTGAAGCTTTCTTT
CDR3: CASSSGAGDTEAFF

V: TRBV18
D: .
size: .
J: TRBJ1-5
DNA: TGTGCCAGCTCACCCTCTCGGGAAGTGCAGCCCCAGCATTTT
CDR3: CASSPSREVQPQHF

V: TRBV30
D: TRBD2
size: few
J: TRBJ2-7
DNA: TGTGCTTCAGGGGGGACTAGCGGCTACGAGCAGTACTTC
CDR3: CASGGTSGYEQYF

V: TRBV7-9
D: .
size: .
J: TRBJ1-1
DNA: TGTGCCAGCAGCCACCGGGACATTAGGGGCACTGAAGCTTTCTTT
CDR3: CASSHRDIRGTEAFF

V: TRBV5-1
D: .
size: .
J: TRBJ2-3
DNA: TGCGCCAGCAGCTTGGCCGGCACAGATACGCAGTATTTT
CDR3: CASSLAGTDTQYF

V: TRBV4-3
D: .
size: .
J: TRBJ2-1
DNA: TGCGCCAGCAGCCAAGATCTTGCGGGAATGAATGAGCAGTTCTTC
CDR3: CASSQDLAGMNEQFF

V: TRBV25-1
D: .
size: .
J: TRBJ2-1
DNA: TGTGCCAGCAGTGAATATAAGGGAGGAGAGGATGAGCAGTTCTTC
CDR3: CASSEYKGGEDEQFF

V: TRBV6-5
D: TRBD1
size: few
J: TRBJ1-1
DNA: TGTGCCAGCAGTTACTCTGGACAGGCAAACACTGAAGCTTTCTTT
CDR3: CASSYSGQANTEAFF

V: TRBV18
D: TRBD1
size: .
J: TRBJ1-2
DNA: TGTGCCAGCTCACCCTTAACCGGGACAGCGGATAACTATGGCTACACCTTC
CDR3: CASSPLTGTADNYGYTF

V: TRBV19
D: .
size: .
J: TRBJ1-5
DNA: TGTGCCAGTAGTATCCGCAGGCCCCAGCCCCAGCATTTT
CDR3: CASSIRRPQPQHF

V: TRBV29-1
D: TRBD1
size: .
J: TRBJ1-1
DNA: TGCAGCGTTGAAATGGACAGGGAAGCTTTCTTT
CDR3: CSVEMDREAFF

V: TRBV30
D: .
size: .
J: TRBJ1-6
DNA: TGTGCCTGGAGTAGTGGACAACCTAATTCACCCCTCCACTTT
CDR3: CAWSSGQPNSPLHF

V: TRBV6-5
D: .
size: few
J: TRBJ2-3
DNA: TGTGCCAGCAGTTACTCCCTTCCAGGGGCAGATACGCAGTATTTT
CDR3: CASSYSLPGADTQYF

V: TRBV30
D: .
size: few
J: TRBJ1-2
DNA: TGTGCCTGGAGTTACGGGGGAGCTAACTATGGCTACACCTTC
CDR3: CAWSYGGANYGYTF

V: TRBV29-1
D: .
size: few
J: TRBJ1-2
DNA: TGCAGCATATCAGCTCTAGGTGGCTACACCTTC
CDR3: CSISALGGYTF

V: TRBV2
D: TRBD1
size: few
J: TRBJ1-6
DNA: TGTGCCCGCACCGGGACAGATAATTCACCCCTCCACTTT
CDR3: CARTGTDNSPLHF

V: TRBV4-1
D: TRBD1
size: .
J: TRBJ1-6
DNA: TGCGCCAGCAGCCGCCGGACAGGGGATAATTCACCCCTCCACTTT
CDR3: CASSRRTGDNSPLHF

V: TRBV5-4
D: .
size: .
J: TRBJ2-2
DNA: TGTGCCAGCAGCCTCGGACAGAGCACCGGGGAGCTGTTTTTT
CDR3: CASSLGQSTGELFF

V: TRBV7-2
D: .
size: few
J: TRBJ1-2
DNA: TGTGCCAGCAGCTTCGGGACACGTCGAAAGTCCTTT
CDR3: CASSFGTRRKSF

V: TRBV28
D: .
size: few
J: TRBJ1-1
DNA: TGTGCCAGCAGCCGTGGACAGAACACTGAAGCTTTCTTT
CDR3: CASSRGQNTEAFF

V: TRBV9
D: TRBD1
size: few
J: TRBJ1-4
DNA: TGTGCCAGCAGCCCAACCGGGACAGGGGATGAAAAACTGTTTTTT
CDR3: CASSPTGTGDEKLFF

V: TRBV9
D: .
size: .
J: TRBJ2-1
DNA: TGTGCCAGCAGCCCCCTCCAGCGGCCTTCCGGCAATGAGCAGTTCTTC
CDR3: CASSPLQRPSGNEQFF

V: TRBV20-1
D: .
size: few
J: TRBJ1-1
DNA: TGCAGTGCTAGGATGTTGAGTGAAGCTTTCTTT
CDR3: CSARMLSEAFF

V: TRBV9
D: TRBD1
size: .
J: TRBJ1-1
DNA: TGTGCCAGCAGCCCCCGGACAGGAGGCGGGACTGAAGCTTTCTTT
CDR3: CASSPRTGGGTEAFF

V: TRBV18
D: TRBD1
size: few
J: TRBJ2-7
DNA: TGTGCCAGCTCACCGCGACAGGGCGGAGACGAGCAGTACTTC
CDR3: CASSPRQGGDEQYF

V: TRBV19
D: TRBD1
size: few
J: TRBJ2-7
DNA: TGTGCCAGTAGTGTACCGGGACAGGGATCCTACGAGCAGTACTTC
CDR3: CASSVPGQGSYEQYF

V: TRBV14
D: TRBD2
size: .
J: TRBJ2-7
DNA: TGTGCCAGCAGCCATCCTAGCGGTGTTTCCTACGAGCAGTACTTC
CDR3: CASSHPSGVSYEQYF

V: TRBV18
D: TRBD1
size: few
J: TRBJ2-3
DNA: TGTGCCAGCTCACCGAAGGGACAGGGGGATACGCAGTATTTT
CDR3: CASSPKGQGDTQYF

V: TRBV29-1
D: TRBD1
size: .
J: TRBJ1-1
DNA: TGCAGCGTCCCCACAACAGGGGCTGTGACTGAAGCTTTCTTT
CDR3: CSVPTTGAVTEAFF

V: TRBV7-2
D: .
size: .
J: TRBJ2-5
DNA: TGTGCCAGCAGCTTATTACAAATGTCGCAAGAGACCCAGTACTTC
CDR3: CASSLLQMSQETQYF

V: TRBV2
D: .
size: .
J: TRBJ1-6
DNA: TGTGCCAGCAGTAACCAGGCCAGGTCTAATTCACCCCTCCACTTT
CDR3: CASSNQARSNSPLHF

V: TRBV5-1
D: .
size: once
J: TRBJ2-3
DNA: TGCGCCAGCCAGGAAGACCCGGGGAGCACAGATACGCAGTATTTT
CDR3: CASQEDPGSTDTQYF

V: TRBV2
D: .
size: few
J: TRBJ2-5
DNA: TGTGCCAGCACAGGCGTAGAGGAGACCCAGTACTTC
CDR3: CASTGVEETQYF

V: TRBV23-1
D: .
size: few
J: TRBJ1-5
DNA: TGCGCCAGCAGCCGGACGGGGGGAAGCAATCAGCCCCAGCATTTT
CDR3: CASSRTGGSNQPQHF

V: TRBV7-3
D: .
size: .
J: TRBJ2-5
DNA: TGTGCCAGCAGCTTAACGGGGGCAACCTTTGGCCAAGAGACCCAGTACTTC
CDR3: CASSLTGATFGQETQYF

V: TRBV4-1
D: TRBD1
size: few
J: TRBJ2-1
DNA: TGCGCCAGCAGCCAAGGATTAGCTAGGGGGCAGTACAATGAGCAGTTCTTC
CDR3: CASSQGLARGQYNEQFF

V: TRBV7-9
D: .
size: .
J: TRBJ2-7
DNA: TGTGCCAGCAGCTTAGAAGGGGTCTACGAGCAGTACTTC
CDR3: CASSLEGVYEQYF

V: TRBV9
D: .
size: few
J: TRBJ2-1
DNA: TGTGCCAGCAGCGTAGCCGGTGAGCAGTTCTTC
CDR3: CASSVAGEQFF

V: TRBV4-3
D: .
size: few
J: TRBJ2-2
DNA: TGCGCCAGCGGGGCCTTGACCGGGGAGCTGTTTTTT
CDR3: CASGALTGELFF

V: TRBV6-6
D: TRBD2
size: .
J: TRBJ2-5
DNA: TGTGCCAGCAGTACGGGGGGGCAAGAGACCCAGTACTTC
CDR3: CASSTGGQETQYF

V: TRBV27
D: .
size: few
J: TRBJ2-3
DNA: TGTGCCAGCAGTTTAAGTGGGGCAGGGTCCTTGGGGACAGATACGCAGTATTTT
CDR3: CASSLSGAGSLGTDTQYF